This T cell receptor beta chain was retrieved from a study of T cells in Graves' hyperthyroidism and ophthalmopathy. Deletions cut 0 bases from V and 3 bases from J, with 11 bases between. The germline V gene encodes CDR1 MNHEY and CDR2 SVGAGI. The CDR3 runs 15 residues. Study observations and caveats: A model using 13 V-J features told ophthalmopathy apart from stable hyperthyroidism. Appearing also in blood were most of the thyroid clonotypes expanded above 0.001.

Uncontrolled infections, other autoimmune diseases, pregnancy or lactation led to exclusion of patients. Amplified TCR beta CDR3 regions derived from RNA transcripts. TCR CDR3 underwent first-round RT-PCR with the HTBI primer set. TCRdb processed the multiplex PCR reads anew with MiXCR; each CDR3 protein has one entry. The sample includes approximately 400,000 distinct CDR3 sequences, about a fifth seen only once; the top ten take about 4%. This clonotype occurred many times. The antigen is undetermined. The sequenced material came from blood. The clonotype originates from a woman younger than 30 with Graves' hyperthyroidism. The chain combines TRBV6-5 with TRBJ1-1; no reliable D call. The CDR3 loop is CASSYSSGSYTEAFF. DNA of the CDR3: TGTGCCAGCAGTTACTCCTCTGGATCATACACTGAAGCTTTCTTT.